This TCR beta chain was obtained from a study of blood T cells in healthy people across ages. On the study more broadly: Template switching caught about one barcoded beta molecule for each two T cells. General observations from the study: Strongly correlated with naive T cell percentage was TCR beta diversity. Diversity of TCR beta per million T cells declined in a roughly linear way with age.

Next came a second PCR, run for about 7 to 12 cycles, which used a sample-barcoded 5' primer along with a J-beta primer mix. Each CDR3 protein is one row after TCRdb ran MiXCR on the 5' RACE reads. The sample has around 650,000 distinct CDR3 sequences, around 38% seen once. Concerning this clonotype: Its antigen is unknown.

The CDR3 contains 12 residues. CDR1 is LNHDA and CDR2 is SQIVND in the germline V gene (reference sequence). Trimming shortened V by 8 bases and J by 4 bases, and 12 bases separated the two germline ends. V gene TRBV19 combines with J gene TRBJ2-7; D gene ambiguous. This clonotype was obtained from a man aged 80 or over in good health. The sample consisted of blood. CDR3 loop: CASDLNPYEQYF. The CDR3 DNA reads TGTGCCAGTGACTTAAACCCGTACGAGCAGTACTTC.